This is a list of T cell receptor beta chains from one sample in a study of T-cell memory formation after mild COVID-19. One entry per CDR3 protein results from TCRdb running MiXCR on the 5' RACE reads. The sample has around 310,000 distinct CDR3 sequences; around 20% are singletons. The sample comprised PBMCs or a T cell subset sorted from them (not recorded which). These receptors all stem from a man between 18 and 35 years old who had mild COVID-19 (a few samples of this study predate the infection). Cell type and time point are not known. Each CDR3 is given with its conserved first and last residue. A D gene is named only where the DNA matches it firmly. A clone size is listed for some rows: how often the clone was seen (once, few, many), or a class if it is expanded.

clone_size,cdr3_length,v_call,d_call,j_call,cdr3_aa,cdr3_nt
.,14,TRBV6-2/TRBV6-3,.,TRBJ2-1,CASSLRGQYNEQFF,TGTGCCAGCAGTCTCCGGGGCCAGTACAATGAGCAGTTCTTC
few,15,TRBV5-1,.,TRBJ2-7,CASRSLDTASYEQYF,TGCGCCAGCAGAAGCTTAGATACGGCCTCCTACGAGCAGTACTTC
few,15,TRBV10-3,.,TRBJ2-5,CAISESAGPSETQYF,TGTGCCATCAGTGAGTCGGCAGGGCCGTCGGAGACCCAGTACTTC
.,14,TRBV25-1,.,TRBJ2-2,CASSVQGRAGELFF,TGTGCCAGCAGTGTACAGGGGAGGGCCGGTGAGCTGTTTTTT
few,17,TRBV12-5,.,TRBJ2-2,CASGLVLRGGNTGELFF,TGTGCTAGTGGTTTGGTACTTCGTGGAGGGAACACCGGGGAGCTGTTTTTT
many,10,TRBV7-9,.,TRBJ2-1,CASSLSEQFF,TGTGCCAGCAGCTTAAGTGAGCAGTTCTTC
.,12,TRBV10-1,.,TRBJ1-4,CASRGGDEKLFF,TGCGCCAGCAGGGGCGGCGATGAAAAACTGTTTTTT
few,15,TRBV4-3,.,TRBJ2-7,CASSQEVRGALEQYF,TGCGCCAGCAGCCAAGAAGTCCGTGGGGCGTTGGAGCAGTACTTC
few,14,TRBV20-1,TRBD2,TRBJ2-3,CSARYGGSTDTQYF,TGCAGTGCTAGATACGGGGGGAGCACAGATACGCAGTATTTT
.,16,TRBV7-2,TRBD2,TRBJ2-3,CASSLGAGGYTDTQYF,TGTGCCAGCAGCTTAGGGGCGGGGGGGTACACAGATACGCAGTATTTT
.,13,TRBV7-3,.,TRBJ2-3,CASSDRGRDTQYF,TGTGCCAGCTCGGATCGAGGGCGGGATACGCAGTATTTT
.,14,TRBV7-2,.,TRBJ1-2,CASSLWTEGYGYTF,TGTGCCAGCAGCTTGTGGACAGAGGGGTATGGCTACACCTTC
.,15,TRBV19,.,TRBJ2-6,CASSQGTAGANVLTF,TGTGCCAGTAGTCAGGGGACGGCTGGGGCCAACGTCCTGACTTTC
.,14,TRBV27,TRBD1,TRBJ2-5,CASRKDRVGETQYF,TGTGCCAGCAGGAAGGACAGGGTGGGGGAGACCCAGTACTTC
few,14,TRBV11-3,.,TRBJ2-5,CASSPTTGHGTQYF,TGTGCCAGCAGCCCCACGACAGGACATGGGACCCAGTACTTC
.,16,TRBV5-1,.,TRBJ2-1,CASSLELGSSYNEQFF,TGCGCCAGCAGCTTGGAACTGGGTAGCTCCTACAATGAGCAGTTCTTC
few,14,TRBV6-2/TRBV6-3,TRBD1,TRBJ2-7,CASSYWGQTYEQYF,TGTGCCAGCAGTTACTGGGGACAGACCTACGAGCAGTACTTC
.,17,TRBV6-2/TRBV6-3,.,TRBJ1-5,CASSYSEGYRGNQPQHF,TGTGCCAGCAGTTACTCAGAGGGATATAGAGGCAATCAGCCCCAGCATTTT
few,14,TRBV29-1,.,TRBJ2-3,CSGNTPLGTDTQYF,TGCAGCGGGAACACGCCTCTGGGCACAGATACGCAGTATTTT
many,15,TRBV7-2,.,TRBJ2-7,CASSLVAVDSYEQYF,TGTGCCAGCAGCTTAGTTGCGGTGGACTCCTACGAGCAGTACTTC
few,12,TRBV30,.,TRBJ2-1,CAWSVSYNEQFF,TGTGCCTGGAGTGTCAGCTACAATGAGCAGTTCTTC
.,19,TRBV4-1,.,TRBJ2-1,CASSQAPGLSRRSYNEQFF,TGCGCCAGCAGCCAAGCCCCCGGACTGAGCAGAAGATCCTACAATGAGCAGTTCTTC